The T cell receptor (beta chain) under discussion was sequenced for a study of cytomegalovirus exposure and HLA in healthy donors. Comment on this clone: Its specificity is unknown.

The study's findings and limits: According to the study, approximately 150 TCR beta chains were cytomegalovirus-associated. Analysis was performed later, and it showed HLA-associated TCR beta chains to be more clonally expanded than equally common others. A previous analysis found most TCR beta V segments productive roughly 90% or roughly 30% of the time.

V lost 0 bases and J lost 7; bases outside the gene matches: 12. This CDR3 comprises 17 residues. Germline CDR1 reads SGHTS; CDR2 reads YDEGEE. PCR involved 60 Vbeta and 13 Jbeta primers. Profiling relied on immunoSEQ multiplex PCR, and the TCRdb table lists in-frame clones only, not all of them. In the table there are more than 90,000 clones, about 81% of which are singletons. The genes are TRBV5-8 and TRBJ2-1; TRBD2 aligns across 8 bases. The clonotype originates from a man aged 45 to 65 in good health and CMV-seronegative. Sequences were obtained from PBMCs. The CDR3 sequence is CASSLERGLAGGNEQFF. CDR3 nucleotide sequence: TGTGCCAGCAGCTTGGAACGCGGTCTAGCGGGTGGGAATGAGCAGTTCTTC.